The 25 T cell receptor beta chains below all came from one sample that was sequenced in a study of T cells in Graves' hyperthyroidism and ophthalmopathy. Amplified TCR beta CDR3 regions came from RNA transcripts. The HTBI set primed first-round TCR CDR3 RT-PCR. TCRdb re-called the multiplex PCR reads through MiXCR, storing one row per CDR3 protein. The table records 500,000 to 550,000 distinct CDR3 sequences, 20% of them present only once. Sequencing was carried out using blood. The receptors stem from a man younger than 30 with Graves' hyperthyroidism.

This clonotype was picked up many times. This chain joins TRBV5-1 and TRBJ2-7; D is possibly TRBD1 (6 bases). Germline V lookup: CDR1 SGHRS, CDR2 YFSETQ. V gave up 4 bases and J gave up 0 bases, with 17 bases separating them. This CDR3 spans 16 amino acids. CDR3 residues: CASSSGGRDGSYEQYF. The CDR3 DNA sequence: TGCGCCAGCAGCAGTGGGGGCCGGGATGGCTCCTACGAGCAGTACTTC.

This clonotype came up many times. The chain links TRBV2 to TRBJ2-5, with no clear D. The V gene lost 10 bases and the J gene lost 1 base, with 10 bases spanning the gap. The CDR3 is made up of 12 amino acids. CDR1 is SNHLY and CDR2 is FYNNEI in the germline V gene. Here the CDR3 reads CATRTGQETQYF. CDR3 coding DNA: TGTGCCACAAGGACGGGCCAAGAGACCCAGTACTTC.

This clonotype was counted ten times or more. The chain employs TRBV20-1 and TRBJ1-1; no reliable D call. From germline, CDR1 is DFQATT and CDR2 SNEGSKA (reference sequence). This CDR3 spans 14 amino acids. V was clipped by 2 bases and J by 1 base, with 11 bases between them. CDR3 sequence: CSARPREANTEAFF. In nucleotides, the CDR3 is TGCAGTGCTAGACCCCGGGAAGCGAACACTGAAGCTTTCTTT.

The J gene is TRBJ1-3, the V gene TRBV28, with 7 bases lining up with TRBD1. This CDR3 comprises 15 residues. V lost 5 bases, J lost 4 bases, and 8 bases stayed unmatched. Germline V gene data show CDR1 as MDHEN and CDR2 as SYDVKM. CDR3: CASSPPTGQGNTIYF. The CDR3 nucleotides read TGTGCCAGCAGTCCTCCGACAGGGCAGGGAAACACCATATATTTT.

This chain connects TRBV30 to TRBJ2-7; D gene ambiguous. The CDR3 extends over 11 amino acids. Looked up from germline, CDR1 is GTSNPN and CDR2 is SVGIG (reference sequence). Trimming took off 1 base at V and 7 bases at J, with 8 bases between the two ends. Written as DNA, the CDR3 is TGTGCCTGGAGTGCTACGGTGGAGCAGTACTTC. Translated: CAWSATVEQYF.

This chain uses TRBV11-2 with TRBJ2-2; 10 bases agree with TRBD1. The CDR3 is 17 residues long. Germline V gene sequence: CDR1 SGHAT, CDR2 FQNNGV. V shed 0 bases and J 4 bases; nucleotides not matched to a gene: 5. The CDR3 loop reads CASSLDRQGASTGELFF. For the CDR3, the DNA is TGTGCCAGCAGCTTAGACCGACAGGGGGCGAGCACCGGGGAGCTGTTTTTT.

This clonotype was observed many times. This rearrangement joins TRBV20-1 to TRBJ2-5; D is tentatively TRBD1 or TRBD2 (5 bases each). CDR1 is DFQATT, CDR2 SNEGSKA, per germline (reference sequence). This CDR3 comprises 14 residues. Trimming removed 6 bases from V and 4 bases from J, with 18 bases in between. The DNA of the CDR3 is TGCAGTGCAGGGGACGGGGCGCTCGCAGAGACCCAGTACTTC. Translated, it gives CSAGDGALAETQYF.

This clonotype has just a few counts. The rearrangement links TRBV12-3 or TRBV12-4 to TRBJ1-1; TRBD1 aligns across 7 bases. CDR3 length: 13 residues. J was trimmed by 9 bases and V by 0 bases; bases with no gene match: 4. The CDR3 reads CASSLARDSQAFF. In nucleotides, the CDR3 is TGTGCCAGCAGTTTAGCCCGGGACAGTCAAGCTTTCTTT.

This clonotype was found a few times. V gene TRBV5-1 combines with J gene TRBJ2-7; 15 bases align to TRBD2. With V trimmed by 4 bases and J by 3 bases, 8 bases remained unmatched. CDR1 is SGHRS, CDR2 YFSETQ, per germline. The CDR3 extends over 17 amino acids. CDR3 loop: CASSAGTSGGPYYEQYF. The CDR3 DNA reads TGCGCCAGCAGCGCCGGGACTAGCGGGGGGCCATACTACGAGCAGTACTTC.

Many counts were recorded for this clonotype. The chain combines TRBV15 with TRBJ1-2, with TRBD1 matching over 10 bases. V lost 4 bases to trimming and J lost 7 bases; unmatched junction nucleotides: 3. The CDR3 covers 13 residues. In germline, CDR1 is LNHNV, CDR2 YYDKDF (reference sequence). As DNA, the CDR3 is TGTGCCACCAGCAAAGGGACAGGGGTTGGCTACACCTTC. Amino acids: CATSKGTGVGYTF.

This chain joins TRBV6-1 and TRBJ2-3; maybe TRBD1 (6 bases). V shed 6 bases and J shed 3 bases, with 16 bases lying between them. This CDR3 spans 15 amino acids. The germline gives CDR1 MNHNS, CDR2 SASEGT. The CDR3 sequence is CASRAGTLETDTQYF. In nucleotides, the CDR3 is TGTGCCAGCAGGGCCGGGACATTAGAAACAGATACGCAGTATTTT.

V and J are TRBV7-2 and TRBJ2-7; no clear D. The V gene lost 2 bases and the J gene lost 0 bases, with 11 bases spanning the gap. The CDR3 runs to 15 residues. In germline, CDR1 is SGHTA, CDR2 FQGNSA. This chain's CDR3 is CASSLWAGNSYEQYF. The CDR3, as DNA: TGTGCCAGCAGCTTATGGGCAGGAAACTCCTACGAGCAGTACTTC.

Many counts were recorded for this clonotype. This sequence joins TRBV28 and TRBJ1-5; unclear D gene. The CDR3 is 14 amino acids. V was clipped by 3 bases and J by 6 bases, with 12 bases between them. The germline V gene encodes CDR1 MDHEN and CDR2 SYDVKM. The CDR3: CASSLPPLGQPQHF. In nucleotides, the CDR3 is TGTGCCAGCAGTTTGCCCCCCCTAGGTCAGCCCCAGCATTTT.

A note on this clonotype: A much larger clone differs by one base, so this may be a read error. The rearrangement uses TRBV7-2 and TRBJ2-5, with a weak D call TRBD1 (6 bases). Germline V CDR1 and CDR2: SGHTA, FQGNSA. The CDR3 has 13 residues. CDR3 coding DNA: TGTGCCAGCAGTTGGGGGACACAAGAGACCAAGTACTTC. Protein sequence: CASSWGTQETKYF. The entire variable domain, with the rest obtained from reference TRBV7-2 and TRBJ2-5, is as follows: GAGVSQSPSNKVTEKGKDVELRCDPISGHTALYWYRQSLGQGLEFLIYFQGNSAPDKSGLPSDRFSAERTGGSVSTLTIQRTQQEDSAVYLCASSWGTQETKYFGPGTRLLVL.

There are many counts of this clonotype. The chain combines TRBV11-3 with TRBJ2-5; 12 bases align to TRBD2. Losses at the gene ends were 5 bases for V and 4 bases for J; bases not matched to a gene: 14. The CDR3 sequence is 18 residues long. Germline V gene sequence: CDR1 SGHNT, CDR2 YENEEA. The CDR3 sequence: CASSQGLAGLNLGETQYF. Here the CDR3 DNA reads TGTGCCAGCAGCCAAGGACTAGCGGGGTTGAACCTAGGAGAGACCCAGTACTTC.

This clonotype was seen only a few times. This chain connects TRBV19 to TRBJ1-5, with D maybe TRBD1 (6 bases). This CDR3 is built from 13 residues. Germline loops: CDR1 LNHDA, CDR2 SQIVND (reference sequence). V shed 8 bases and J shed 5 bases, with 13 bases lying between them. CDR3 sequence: CASQDSWHQPQHF. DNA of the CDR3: TGTGCCAGTCAGGACAGTTGGCATCAGCCCCAGCATTTT. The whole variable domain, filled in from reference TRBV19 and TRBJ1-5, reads DGGITQSPKYLFRKEGQNVTLSCEQNLNHDAMYWYRQDPGQGLRLIYYSQIVNDFQKGDIAEGYSVSREKKESFPLTVTSAQKNPTAFYLCASQDSWHQPQHFGDGTRLSIL.

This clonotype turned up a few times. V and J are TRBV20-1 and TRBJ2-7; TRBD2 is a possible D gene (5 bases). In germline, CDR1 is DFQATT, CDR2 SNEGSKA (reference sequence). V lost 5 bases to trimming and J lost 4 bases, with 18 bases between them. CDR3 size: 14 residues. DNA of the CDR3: TGCAGTGCTGAAGACCCGGGAAGGGTTTACGAGCAGTACTTC. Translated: CSAEDPGRVYEQYF.

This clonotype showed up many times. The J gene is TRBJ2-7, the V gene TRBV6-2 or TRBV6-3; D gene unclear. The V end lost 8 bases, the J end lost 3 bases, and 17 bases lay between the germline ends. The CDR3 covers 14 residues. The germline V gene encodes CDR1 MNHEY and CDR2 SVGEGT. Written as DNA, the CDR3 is TGTGCCAGCCGCGACTTTGCGGCGAGCTACGAGCAGTACTTC. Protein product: CASRDFAASYEQYF.

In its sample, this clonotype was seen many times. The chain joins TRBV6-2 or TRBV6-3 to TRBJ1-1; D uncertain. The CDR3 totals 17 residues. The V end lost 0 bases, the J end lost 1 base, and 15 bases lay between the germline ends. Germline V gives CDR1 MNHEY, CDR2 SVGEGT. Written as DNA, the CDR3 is TGTGCCAGCAGTTACTCAGGGCAGCGAAGTACGAACACTGAAGCTTTCTTT. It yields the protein CASSYSGQRSTNTEAFF.

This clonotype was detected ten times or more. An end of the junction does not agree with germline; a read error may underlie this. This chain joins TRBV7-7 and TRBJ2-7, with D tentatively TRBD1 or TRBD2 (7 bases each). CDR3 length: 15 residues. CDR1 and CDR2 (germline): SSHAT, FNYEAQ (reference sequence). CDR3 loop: CASSPGGQRGHEQYF. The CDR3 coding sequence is TGTGCTAGCAGCCCAGGGGGGCAGCGGGGCCACGAGCAGTACTTC.

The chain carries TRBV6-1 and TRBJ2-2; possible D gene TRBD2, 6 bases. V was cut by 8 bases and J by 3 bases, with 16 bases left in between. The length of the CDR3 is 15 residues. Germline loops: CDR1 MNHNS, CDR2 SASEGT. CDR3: CASQGLILDTGELFF. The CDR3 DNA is TGTGCCAGCCAGGGACTTATCCTAGACACCGGGGAGCTGTTTTTT.

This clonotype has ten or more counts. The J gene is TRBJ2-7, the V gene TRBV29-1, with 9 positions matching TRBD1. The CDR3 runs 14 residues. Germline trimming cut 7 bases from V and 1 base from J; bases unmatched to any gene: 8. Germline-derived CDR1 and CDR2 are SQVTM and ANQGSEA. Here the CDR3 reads CSGMGQGSSYEQYF. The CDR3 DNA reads TGCAGCGGTATGGGACAGGGTTCTTCCTACGAGCAGTACTTC.

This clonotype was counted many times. The CDR3 loop is CASSTGQLRVPNTEAFF. In DNA form, the CDR3 reads TGTGCCAGCAGCACCGGACAGCTAAGGGTCCCTAACACTGAAGCTTTCTTT. The chain couples TRBV7-8 to TRBJ1-1; possibly TRBD1 for D (6 bases). CDR1 is SGHVS and CDR2 is FQNEAQ in the germline V gene. This CDR3 has 17 amino acids. V was clipped by 5 bases and J by 2 bases, with 21 bases between them.

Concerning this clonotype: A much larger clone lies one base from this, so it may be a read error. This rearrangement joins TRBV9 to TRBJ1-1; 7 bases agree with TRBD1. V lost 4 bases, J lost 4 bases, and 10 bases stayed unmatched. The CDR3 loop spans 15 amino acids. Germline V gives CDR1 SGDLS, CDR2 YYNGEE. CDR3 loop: CASSPGGGWGTEAFF. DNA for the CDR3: TGTGCCAGCAGCCCAGGGGGGGGATGGGGCACTGAAGCTTTCTTT. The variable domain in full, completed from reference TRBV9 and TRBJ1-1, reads DSGVTQTPKHLITATGQRVTLRCSPRSGDLSVYWYQQSLDQGLQFLIQYYNGEERAKGNILERFSAQQFPDLHSELNLSSLELGDSALYFCASSPGGGWGTEAFFGQGTRLTVV.

CDR3 protein: CSAVRRQGGEQYF. CDR3 bases: TGCAGTGCTGTTCGAAGACAGGGGGGCGAGCAGTACTTC. This chain links TRBV20-1 with TRBJ2-7; 9 bases match TRBD1. V lost 5 bases and J lost 6; bases outside the gene matches: 8. CDR1 is DFQATT, CDR2 SNEGSKA, per germline (reference sequence). The CDR3 extends over 13 amino acids.